A single sample is the source of the 25 T cell receptor beta chains below, sequenced in a study of cytomegalovirus exposure and HLA in healthy donors. This PCR relied on a set of 60 Vbeta primers and 13 Jbeta primers. Produced via immunoSEQ multiplex PCR; TCRdb's table is partial and in-frame only. The sample consists of 150,000 to 200,000 clones, about 62% of them appearing once. Sequenced material: PBMCs. These receptors came from a man aged 40-50 years in good health and CMV-seronegative.

V and J are TRBV7-8 and TRBJ1-2; maybe TRBD1 (6 bases). V lost 5 bases, J lost 4 bases, and 17 bases lay in between. Germline CDR1 and CDR2: SGHVS and FQNEAQ. The CDR3 length is 15 residues. The CDR3 is CASSPARTVGYGYTF. CDR3 nucleotide sequence: TGTGCCAGCAGCCCCGCTCGGACAGTCGGCTATGGCTACACCTTC.

The chain carries TRBV6-4 and TRBJ2-2; TRBD1 agrees at 7 bases. Germline CDR1 MRHNA, CDR2 SNTAGT. The CDR3 sequence is 15 residues long. With V trimmed by 0 bases and J by 6 bases, 4 bases remained unmatched. The CDR3 DNA reads as TGTGCCAGCAGTGACTCGCTACAGGGGTCCGGGGAGCTGTTTTTT. Amino acids: CASSDSLQGSGELFF.

This clone was recorded once. The chain carries TRBV30 and TRBJ1-4; a possible D gene is TRBD1 (6 bases). CDR1 GTSNPN and CDR2 SVGIG come from the germline V gene (reference sequence). Trimming took off 0 bases at V and 11 bases at J, with 22 bases between the two ends. The CDR3 covers 16 residues. The DNA of the CDR3 is TGTGCCTGGAGTGTACGTGGGTCGGGGGGCGTCGGGAAACTGTTTTTT. Encoded protein: CAWSVRGSGGVGKLFF. The variable domain in full, completed from reference TRBV30 and TRBJ1-4, reads SQTIHQWPATLVQPVGSPLSLECTVEGTSNPNLYWYRQAAGRGLQLLFYSVGIGQISSEVPQNLSASRPQDRQFILSSKKLLLSDSGFYLCAWSVRGSGGVGKLFFGSGTQLSVL.

This sequence joins TRBV6-5 and TRBJ1-1, with a weak D call TRBD1 (6 bases). Germline V CDR1 and CDR2: MNHEY, SVGAGI. The CDR3 sequence is 11 residues long. V lost 5 bases and J lost 7, with 8 bases in between. DNA of the CDR3: TGTGCCAGCAGTGCGGACAGTGAAGCTTTCTTT. It encodes CASSADSEAFF.

The V call is TRBV2, the J call TRBJ2-6, with D perhaps matching TRBD2 (6 bases). With 4 bases removed from V and 1 base from J, the gap between germline ends came to 11 bases. This CDR3 comprises 16 residues. CDR1 and CDR2 from the germline V gene are SNHLY and FYNNEI. The CDR3 loop is CASSVFGGSGANVLTF. In nucleotides, the CDR3 is TGTGCCAGCAGTGTTTTTGGAGGGTCTGGGGCCAACGTCCTGACTTTC.

The chain combines TRBV7-9 with TRBJ1-1; no clear D gene. This CDR3 comprises 13 residues. V lost 6 bases and J lost 2, with 10 bases in between. Germline V gene sequence: CDR1 SEHNR, CDR2 FQNEAQ (reference sequence). For the CDR3, the DNA is TGTGCCAGCAGTTCTACCCCAAACACTGAAGCTTTCTTT. Protein product: CASSSTPNTEAFF.

This chain joins TRBV4-1 and TRBJ2-2, with 8 nucleotides matching TRBD2. The CDR3 runs to 17 residues. Unmatched junction bases numbered 10, after V lost 3 bases and J lost 4 bases. CDR1 MGHRA and CDR2 YSYEKL come from the germline V gene. CDR3 in DNA: TGCGCCAGCAGCCACCCCGGGAGGGCGGTGGGCACCGGGGAGCTGTTTTTT. Translation gives CASSHPGRAVGTGELFF.

The chain employs TRBV20-1 and TRBJ2-1; D uncertain. The germline V and J ends were trimmed by 3 bases and 6 bases, with 6 bases remaining between them. This CDR3 comprises 11 residues. Germline V CDR1 and CDR2: DFQATT, SNEGSKA (reference sequence). DNA for the CDR3: TGCAGTGCTAGCGGTTTCAATGAGCAGTTCTTC. Translating it yields CSASGFNEQFF.

The chain couples TRBV28 to TRBJ2-7, with a tentative D call TRBD2 (6 bases). Trimming took off 5 bases at V and 7 bases at J, with 18 bases between the two ends. Germline V gene data show CDR1 as MDHEN and CDR2 as SYDVKM. This CDR3 is built from 14 residues. CDR3 sequence: CASSALGGRAEQYF. The DNA of the CDR3 is TGTGCCAGCAGTGCCCTGGGGGGTCGGGCGGAGCAGTACTTC.

The chain employs TRBV13 and TRBJ2-5, with TRBD2 matching 7 bases. CDR1 is PRHDT and CDR2 is FYEKMQ in the germline V gene (reference sequence). Unmatched junction bases numbered 8, after V lost 3 bases and J lost 4 bases. CDR3 length: 15 residues. CDR3 in DNA: TGTGCCAGCAGCTTCGGGACTGGGGGGGTAGAGACCCAGTACTTC. Its translation: CASSFGTGGVETQYF.

There are a few counts of this clone. The V call is TRBV6-1, the J call TRBJ2-7; 11 bases are shared with TRBD2. Germline trimming cut 4 bases from V and 6 bases from J; bases unmatched to any gene: 8. The CDR3 length is 15 residues. Germline V gene data show CDR1 as MNHNS and CDR2 as SASEGT. Here the CDR3 DNA reads TGTGCCAGCAGTGGTAGCGGGGGGGCCACGGGCGAGCAGTACTTC. This translates into CASSGSGGATGEQYF.

In its sample, this clone was seen a few times. The rearrangement joins TRBV6-5 to TRBJ2-6; 7 nucleotides match TRBD1. The CDR3 has 15 amino acids. CDR1 is MNHEY, CDR2 SVGAGI, per germline. V shed 6 bases, J shed 2 bases, and the junction held 4 bases outside the gene matches. CDR3 protein: CASRLTGAGANVLTF. The CDR3 coding sequence is TGTGCCAGCAGACTTACAGGGGCTGGGGCCAACGTCCTGACTTTC.

The gene calls are TRBV2 and TRBJ2-7; 7 bases agree with TRBD1. There are 13 residues in the CDR3. V shed 9 bases, J shed 2 bases, and the junction held 7 bases outside the gene matches. Germline V CDR1 and CDR2: SNHLY, FYNNEI. CDR3 DNA sequence: TGTGCCAGTATCCGGGACAGTCCCTACGAGCAGTACTTC. Protein sequence: CASIRDSPYEQYF.

This clone was picked up a small number of times. The chain combines TRBV28 with TRBJ2-7; 7 nucleotides line up with TRBD1. Germline V lookup: CDR1 MDHEN, CDR2 SYDVKM. V shed 2 bases, J shed 3 bases, and the junction held 4 bases outside the gene matches. The CDR3 is 14 amino acids. The CDR3, as DNA: TGTGCCAGCAGTTTAACCGGACAGGTCTACGAGCAGTACTTC. Translating it yields CASSLTGQVYEQYF.

The rearrangement uses TRBV5-1 and TRBJ1-2, with D unclear. CDR3 size: 12 residues. CDR1 and CDR2 from the germline V gene are SGHRS and YFSETQ. The ends were cut back, 4 bases at V and 8 bases at J, with 12 bases in the middle. CDR3 nucleotides: TGCGCCAGCAGCGCGGGCCCGGGGGGCTACACCTTC. It specifies CASSAGPGGYTF. Based on the CDR3 plus reference TRBV5-1 and TRBJ1-2, the full variable domain is KAGVTQTPRYLIKTRGQQVTLSCSPISGHRSVSWYQQTPGQGLQFLFEYFSETQRNKGNFPGRFSGRQFSNSRSEMNVSTLELGDSALYLCASSAGPGGYTFGSGTRLTVV.

The chain is built from TRBV25-1 and TRBJ2-3; the match to TRBD2 covers 10 bases. The CDR3 consists of 14 residues. V lost 8 bases to trimming and J lost 5 bases; unmatched junction nucleotides: 7. The germline V gene encodes CDR1 MGHDK and CDR2 SYGVNS. The chain's CDR3 is CASSRAGGRDTQYF. The CDR3 bases are TGTGCCAGCTCTCGAGCGGGGGGGCGAGATACGCAGTATTTT.

The chain is built from TRBV6-5 and TRBJ2-1; 8 nucleotides line up with TRBD1. This CDR3 comprises 13 residues. V trimming: 10 bases; J trimming: 7 bases; junction bases outside the gene matches: 9. Germline values: CDR1 MNHEY, CDR2 SVGAGI. CDR3 DNA sequence: TGTGCCACCACCGGGACAGGCCTTAATGAGCAGTTCTTC. Its translation is CATTGTGLNEQFF.

This chain uses TRBV5-1 with TRBJ2-5; 10 bases align to TRBD1. Germline V gene sequence: CDR1 SGHRS, CDR2 YFSETQ. The CDR3 runs 14 residues. V lost 3 bases to trimming and J lost 2 bases; unmatched junction nucleotides: 1. In DNA, the CDR3 is TGCGCCAGCAGCTCGGACAGGGGGCAAGAGACCCAGTACTTC. Translating it yields CASSSDRGQETQYF.

This sequence joins TRBV5-6 and TRBJ2-2, with 14 bases that match TRBD2. V dropped 4 bases and J dropped 4; count of bases not matched to a gene: 6. CDR3 size: 17 residues. Germline loops: CDR1 SGHDT, CDR2 YYEEEE. CDR3 DNA: TGTGCCAGCAGCGTCCACGGACTAGCGGGGGGCACCGGGGAGCTGTTTTTT. This encodes CASSVHGLAGGTGELFF.

The chain recombines TRBV6-5 with TRBJ1-4, with D possibly being TRBD1 (6 bases). With 5 bases removed from V and 5 bases from J, the gap between germline ends came to 12 bases. The CDR3 has 14 residues. Germline-derived CDR1 and CDR2 are MNHEY and SVGAGI. CDR3 nucleotides: TGTGCCAGCAGTACCCTAGACAGGAATGAAAAACTGTTTTTT. Its protein product is CASSTLDRNEKLFF.

V and J are TRBV5-6 and TRBJ2-7; TRBD1 agrees at 10 bases. CDR3 length equals 15 residues. CDR1 and CDR2 from the germline V gene are SGHDT and YYEEEE. V lost 4 bases, J lost 2 bases, and 6 bases stayed unmatched. CDR3 residues: CASSTPGQGTYEQYF. CDR3 in DNA: TGTGCCAGCAGCACACCGGGACAGGGGACCTACGAGCAGTACTTC.

The chain employs TRBV4-2 and TRBJ1-1; TRBD1 aligns across 10 bases. Trimming cost V 1 base and J 2 bases; bases outside gene matches: 7. The V gene's germline CDR1 is LGHNA and CDR2 YNFKEQ. The CDR3 is 17 residues long. The CDR3 protein is CASSQGGTGELNTEAFF. In DNA form, the CDR3 reads TGTGCCAGCAGCCAAGGGGGGACAGGGGAACTAAACACTGAAGCTTTCTTT.

The chain uses TRBV19 and TRBJ2-1; TRBD2 matches at 9 bases. V gave up 1 base and J gave up 2 bases; unmatched junction bases: 3. The CDR3 loop spans 16 amino acids. Germline V lookup: CDR1 LNHDA, CDR2 SQIVND (reference sequence). CDR3 sequence: CASSIVLAGAYNEQFF. The CDR3 DNA follows: TGTGCCAGTAGTATAGTTTTAGCGGGAGCCTACAATGAGCAGTTCTTC.

The chain employs TRBV4-2 and TRBJ2-5; D gene uncertain. Judging by the DNA end, TRBJ2-7 fits better; the J call may be wrong. Germline CDR1 LGHNA, CDR2 YNFKEQ. The CDR3 contains 15 residues. The CDR3 sequence: CASSQDLRKSYEQYF. CDR3 sequence (DNA): TGTGCCAGCAGCCAAGATCTGCGAAAATCCTACGAGCAGTACTTC.

The V call is TRBV2, the J call TRBJ2-3; 9 bases agree with TRBD2. V shed 5 bases and J 4 bases; nucleotides not matched to a gene: 10. The CDR3 extends over 16 amino acids. Germline V gene data show CDR1 as SNHLY and CDR2 as FYNNEI. The CDR3 reads CASSIAGAKGPDTQYF. CDR3 nucleotide sequence: TGTGCCAGCAGTATAGCGGGGGCGAAGGGACCAGATACGCAGTATTTT.